Listed here are 26 T cell receptor beta chains from one sample, sequenced in a study of metastatic and nonmetastatic thyroid tumors. Using MiXCR, TCRdb reanalyzed the PCR reads. The table shows about 30,000 clones, with just under 25% occurring only once. Among the patients, none had received any treatment before thyroid surgery. Sequencing used blood. These receptor sequences come from a female donor with papillary thyroid cancer or a benign thyroid nodule (not recorded which). Some clones in this sample may be carry-over from other donors' samples.

This clone was seen once. The V gene is TRBV11-2, the J gene TRBJ1-2; D call uncertain. From germline, CDR1 is SGHAT and CDR2 FQNNGV. CDR3 length: 15 amino acids. Trimming removed 5 bases at V and 6 bases at J, with 19 bases between. The CDR3 is CASSRAAGRSDGYTF. DNA for the CDR3: TGTGCCAGCAGCCGCGCCGCAGGTCGGTCGGATGGCTACACCTTC.

This clone was counted a few times. CDR3 loop: CASRRELASSYEQYF. The CDR3 DNA reads as TGTGCCAGCAGAAGGGAACTAGCGAGCTCCTACGAGCAGTACTTC. V is TRBV6-1 and J is TRBJ2-7; 7 positions match TRBD2. This CDR3 region has 15 residues. CDR1 is MNHNS and CDR2 is SASEGT in the germline V gene. With 6 bases clipped from V and 0 bases from J, the junction kept 8 bases outside the gene matches.

This clone was detected a few times. An end of the junction differs from the germline gene, which may be a read error. The chain is built from TRBV28 and TRBJ2-4; 8 positions agree with TRBD1. The CDR3 spans 16 residues. The germline gives CDR1 MDHEN, CDR2 SYDVKM. This chain's CDR3 is CASRELGQGAKNIKYF. In nucleotides, the CDR3 is TGTGCCAGCAGGGAGTTGGGCCAGGGGGCCAAAAACATTAAGTACTTC.

As regards this clone: Germline and junction disagree at one end, which may indicate a read error. The chain couples TRBV20-1 to TRBJ1-2; D is uncertain. The CDR3 contains 13 residues. The germline CDR1 and CDR2 sequences are DFQATT and SNEGSKA (reference sequence). CDR3 bases: TGCAGTGCTAGAGAAAAGGCGCGGTATGACTACACCTTC. Protein sequence: CSAREKARYDYTF.

The CDR3 DNA sequence: TGTGCCTGGACCCCGACCTCCAGCAATCAGCCCCAGCATTTT. This codes for CAWTPTSSNQPQHF. The chain has TRBV30 and TRBJ1-5; D uncertain. V dropped 4 bases and J dropped 1 base, with 11 bases sitting between them. From germline, CDR1 is GTSNPN and CDR2 SVGIG (reference sequence). This CDR3 region has 14 residues.

There are many counts of this clone. The chain employs TRBV18 and TRBJ1-2; D is undetermined. V shed 2 bases and J shed 6 bases, with 10 bases lying between them. Germline assignment: CDR1 KGHSH and CDR2 LQKENI. The CDR3 spans 13 residues. This chain's CDR3 is CASSPDGADGYTF. The CDR3 coding sequence is TGTGCCAGCTCACCAGATGGCGCCGATGGCTACACCTTC.

In this sample, this clone is medium-sized. Here the CDR3 DNA reads TGTGCCAGCAGTCAAACAGAGTCCTACGAGCAGTACTTC. Its protein is CASSQTESYEQYF. The chain uses TRBV6-2 or TRBV6-3 and TRBJ2-7; unclear D gene. The CDR3 is 13 amino acids. In germline, CDR1 is MNHEY, CDR2 SVGEGT. The V end was cut by 5 bases, the J end by 1 base, with 9 bases between.

Many counts were recorded for this clone. The rearrangement links TRBV4-1 to TRBJ1-5; D not certain. V lost 0 bases and J 0 bases, leaving 9 bases between the germline ends. Germline CDR1 MGHRA, CDR2 YSYEKL. CDR3 length: 16 amino acids. CDR3 sequence reads: CASSQDSVYSNQPQHF. DNA of the CDR3: TGCGCCAGCAGCCAAGATTCTGTGTATAGCAATCAGCCCCAGCATTTT.

The chain joins TRBV27 to TRBJ2-7; D unresolved. Trimming took off 5 bases at V and 2 bases at J, with 10 bases between the two ends. This CDR3 spans 13 amino acids. The germline CDR1 and CDR2 sequences are MNHEY and SMNVEV (reference sequence). As DNA, the CDR3 is TGTGCCAGCAGTGCGGTCTACCCCTACGAGCAGTACTTC. Protein sequence: CASSAVYPYEQYF.

This clone was detected ten times or more. The chain uses TRBV12-5 and TRBJ2-5; no clear D gene. Germline V gene sequence: CDR1 LGHNT, CDR2 FRNRAP. This CDR3 has 13 amino acids. The V and J ends lost 1 base and 5 bases respectively, with 8 bases between them. CDR3 region: CASGLDGWETQYF. CDR3 coding DNA: TGTGCTAGTGGTTTGGACGGGTGGGAGACCCAGTACTTC.

V gene TRBV4-1 combines with J gene TRBJ2-7, with 9 bases aligning to TRBD1. After removal of 1 base from V and 2 bases from J, the junction contained 6 bases not matched to a gene. The CDR3 loop spans 16 amino acids. CDR1 MGHRA and CDR2 YSYEKL come from the germline V gene. As DNA, the CDR3 is TGCGCCAGCAGCCAAGGGATACAGGGGGCCCCCTACGAGCAGTACTTC. Protein product: CASSQGIQGAPYEQYF.

The chain recombines TRBV14 with TRBJ2-3; 11 positions agree with TRBD2. This CDR3 contains 19 residues. The V and J ends lost 6 bases and 10 bases, in that order; junction bases with no gene match: 24. The germline CDR1 and CDR2 sequences are SGHDN and FVKESK. CDR3: CASRPRQGASTSGNFAQYF. DNA for the CDR3: TGTGCCAGCAGACCCCGGCAGGGGGCTTCGACTAGCGGGAACTTTGCGCAGTATTTT.

This clone was counted many times. The J gene is TRBJ2-1, the V gene TRBV12-5, with no clear D. The germline V gene has CDR1 LGHNT and CDR2 FRNRAP. The length of the CDR3 is 15 residues. The ends were cut back, 3 bases at V and 6 bases at J, with 15 bases in the middle. This CDR3 reads CASGFGNLPGNEQFF. The CDR3 bases are TGTGCTAGTGGTTTCGGAAACCTTCCCGGCAATGAGCAGTTCTTC. Combining the CDR3 with reference TRBV12-5 and TRBJ2-1 gives the whole variable domain DARVTQTPRHKVTEMGQEVTMRCQPILGHNTVFWYRQTMMQGLELLAYFRNRAPLDDSGMPKDRFSAEMPDATLATLKIQPSEPRDSAVYFCASGFGNLPGNEQFFGPGTRLTVL.

Many counts were recorded for this clone. The chain carries TRBV5-6 and TRBJ2-3; D perhaps matches TRBD2 (6 bases). The germline V gene has CDR1 SGHDT and CDR2 YYEEEE. The germline V and J ends were trimmed by 6 bases and 3 bases, with 11 bases remaining between them. There are 13 residues in the CDR3. CDR3 region: CASTLRGTDTQYF. CDR3 in DNA: TGTGCCAGCACCCTCCGGGGGACAGATACGCAGTATTTT.

The sample holds many counts of this clone. The V and J genes are TRBV20-1 and TRBJ1-2, with 8 nucleotides matching TRBD1. The ends lost 6 bases at V and 8 bases at J; junction bases unmatched: 8. Germline V lookup: CDR1 DFQATT, CDR2 SNEGSKA (reference sequence). The CDR3 runs to 12 residues. CDR3 protein: CSASQGAGGYTF. CDR3 nucleotide sequence: TGCAGTGCCTCCCAGGGGGCCGGGGGCTACACCTTC.

As concerns this clone: The CDR3 does not end in the conserved phenylalanine or tryptophan, so this is likely a read error. This chain uses TRBV27 with TRBJ2-6; D is unclear. The CDR3 loop spans 13 amino acids. With 2 bases removed from V and 4 bases from J, the gap between germline ends came to 3 bases. CDR1 MNHEY and CDR2 SMNVEV come from the germline V gene (reference sequence). Here the CDR3 reads CASSLTGANVLTL. CDR3 coding DNA: TGTGCCAGCAGTTTAACAGGGGCCAACGTCCTGACTTTA.

The chain employs TRBV20-1 and TRBJ1-1, with 7 bases that match TRBD1. The germline V gene has CDR1 DFQATT and CDR2 SNEGSKA (reference sequence). V lost 4 bases, J lost 1 base, and 3 bases stayed unmatched. This CDR3 region has 13 residues. CDR3 sequence reads: CSAKTGPNTEAFF. DNA for the CDR3: TGCAGTGCTAAGACAGGGCCGAACACTGAAGCTTTCTTT.

This clone was counted many times. The V and J genes are TRBV5-4 and TRBJ2-1; tentative D call: TRBD2 (5 bases). Germline assignment: CDR1 SGHNT and CDR2 YYREEE (reference sequence). This CDR3 contains 14 residues. V was pared by 4 bases and J by 7 bases, with 15 bases between. The CDR3 reads CASSRGLPTNEQFF. The CDR3 bases are TGTGCCAGCAGCAGAGGACTTCCCACTAATGAGCAGTTCTTC.

This clone appeared many times. The CDR3 DNA reads as TGTGCCAGCATCCGGCCCACAGGGGGTTTTTCTGGCTACACCTTC. Translating it yields CASIRPTGGFSGYTF. The gene calls are TRBV12-3 or TRBV12-4 and TRBJ1-2; TRBD1 matches 8 bases. V lost 7 bases, J lost 7 bases, and 14 bases stayed unmatched. This CDR3 has 15 residues.

The sample holds many counts of this clone. The CDR3 spells CAWSTGGLDTIYF. The CDR3 DNA sequence: TGTGCCTGGAGCACAGGGGGCTTAGACACCATATATTTT. V usage is TRBV30 and J usage is TRBJ1-3; 9 bases agree with TRBD1. Trimming removed 3 bases from V and 8 bases from J; junction bases left unmatched: 5. CDR1 is GTSNPN and CDR2 is SVGIG in the germline V gene (reference sequence). This CDR3 spans 13 amino acids.

In this sample, this clone turned up a few times. The V and J genes are TRBV6-1 and TRBJ2-1; TRBD1 or TRBD2 may be the D gene (6 bases each). CDR1 MNHNS and CDR2 SASEGT come from the germline V gene. The V and J ends lost 9 bases and 6 bases respectively, with 24 bases between them. The CDR3 extends over 16 amino acids. CDR3 residues: CASGGTTRRMVNEQFF. In DNA, the CDR3 is TGTGCCAGTGGGGGCACGACTAGGAGGATGGTCAATGAGCAGTTCTTC.

Concerning this clone: This may come from a read error, since a much larger clone is one base off. This chain connects TRBV30 to TRBJ2-5; D possibly corresponds to TRBD2 (7 bases). From germline, CDR1 is GTSNPN and CDR2 SVGIG (reference sequence). This CDR3 has 14 residues. In DNA, the CDR3 is TGTTCCTGGAGTGTTATGGGGGGGCGAGAGACCCAGTACTTC. Protein: CSWSVMGGRETQYF.

Many counts were recorded for this clone. This sample also contains other DNA sequences that code for the same CDR3. This rearrangement joins TRBV19 to TRBJ2-2; D may be TRBD1 (6 bases). In germline, CDR1 is LNHDA, CDR2 SQIVND (reference sequence). CDR3 length: 13 residues. V was cut by 5 bases and J by 6 bases, with 10 bases left in between. The CDR3 region has the DNA TGTGCCAGTAGTCAGGGGAGCTCCGGGGAGCTGTTTTTT. Protein: CASSQGSSGELFF. Based on the CDR3 plus reference TRBV19 and TRBJ2-2, the full variable domain is DGGITQSPKYLFRKEGQNVTLSCEQNLNHDAMYWYRQDPGQGLRLIYYSQIVNDFQKGDIAEGYSVSREKKESFPLTVTSAQKNPTAFYLCASSQGSSGELFFGEGSRLTVL.

The chain has TRBV7-2 and TRBJ2-2; D ambiguous. The CDR3 has 13 residues. The V end lost 4 bases, the J end lost 5 bases, and 8 bases lay between the germline ends. Germline V CDR1 and CDR2: SGHTA, FQGNSA. The DNA for the CDR3 is TGTGCCAGCAGCTCGGTACCAACCGGGGAGCTGTTTTTT. Amino acid sequence: CASSSVPTGELFF. Full variable domain (rest looked up from reference TRBV7-2 and TRBJ2-2): GAGVSQSPSNKVTEKGKDVELRCDPISGHTALYWYRQSLGQGLEFLIYFQGNSAPDKSGLPSDRFSAERTGGSVSTLTIQRTQQEDSAVYLCASSSVPTGELFFGEGSRLTVL.

The chain couples TRBV7-6 to TRBJ2-6; D may be TRBD1 (5 bases). Germline V gene data show CDR1 as SGHVS and CDR2 as FNYEAQ. The CDR3 spans 16 residues. V dropped 1 base and J dropped 0 bases, with 7 bases sitting between them. CDR3 sequence (DNA): TGTGCCAGCAGCTTAGGGACAAGCTCTGGGGCCAACGTCCTGACTTTC. Translation: CASSLGTSSGANVLTF.

V gene TRBV28 combines with J gene TRBJ2-7, with 9 nucleotides matching TRBD1. CDR1 is MDHEN, CDR2 SYDVKM, per germline. Trimming removed 3 bases from V and 3 bases from J; junction bases left unmatched: 12. The CDR3 is 17 amino acids. Here the CDR3 reads CASSFGQGSSGLYEQYF. DNA for the CDR3: TGTGCCAGCAGTTTCGGACAGGGGAGCTCCGGGCTCTACGAGCAGTACTTC.